This T cell receptor (beta chain) is drawn from a study of cytomegalovirus exposure and HLA in healthy donors. With 60 Vbeta and 13 Jbeta primers, the PCR was carried out. Produced via immunoSEQ multiplex PCR; TCRdb's table is partial and in-frame only. The repertoire table contains around 74,000 clones. V lost 3 bases and J lost 0, with 9 bases in between. Germline CDR1 is SGHRS and CDR2 is YFSETQ. The CDR3 contains 15 residues. The V and J genes are TRBV5-1 and TRBJ2-2; D may be TRBD1 (6 bases). The origin of this receptor is a man aged 50 to 60 in good health and CMV-seropositive. The source material was PBMCs. CDR3 DNA: TGCGCCAGCAGCTGGGACACCCCGAACACCGGGGAGCTGTTTTTT. Protein: CASSWDTPNTGELFF.